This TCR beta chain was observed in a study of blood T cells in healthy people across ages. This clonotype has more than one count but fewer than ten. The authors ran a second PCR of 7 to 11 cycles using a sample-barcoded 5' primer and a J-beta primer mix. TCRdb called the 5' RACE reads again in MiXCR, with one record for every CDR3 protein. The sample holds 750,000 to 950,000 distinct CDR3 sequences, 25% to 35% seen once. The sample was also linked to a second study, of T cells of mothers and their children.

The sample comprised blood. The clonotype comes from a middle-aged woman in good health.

CDR3 DNA sequence: TGCGCCAGCCTTGGGACTAACGACAATGAGCAGTTCTTC. Translation: CASLGTNDNEQFF. The J gene is TRBJ2-1, the V gene TRBV5-1, with TRBD2 matching over 7 bases. The germline CDR1 and CDR2 sequences are SGHRS and YFSETQ. With V trimmed by 7 bases and J by 5 bases, 6 bases remained unmatched. The CDR3 runs to 13 residues.